This T cell receptor beta chain emerged from a study of T cell changes during pregnancy in multiple sclerosis. Only a few counts were recorded for this clone. Profiled with immunoSEQ multiplex PCR; TCRdb holds only in-frame clones, not every one. The top ten hold under 3% of the sample, which has fewer than 70,000 clones, 89% seen once. V was shortened by 0 bases and J by 1 base, with 10 bases between the two germline ends. The CDR3 length is 17 residues. Germline loops: CDR1 MRHNA, CDR2 SNTAGT. The chain employs TRBV6-4 and TRBJ2-6; D perhaps matches TRBD2 (6 bases). The starting material was peripheral blood, obtained in the first trimester of pregnancy. The origin of this receptor is a female donor with multiple sclerosis, enrolled in a pregnancy study. CDR3 bases: TGTGCCAGCAGTGACTCAGAGAGCGGGTCTGGGGCCAACGTCCTGACTTTC. Its translation is CASSDSESGSGANVLTF.